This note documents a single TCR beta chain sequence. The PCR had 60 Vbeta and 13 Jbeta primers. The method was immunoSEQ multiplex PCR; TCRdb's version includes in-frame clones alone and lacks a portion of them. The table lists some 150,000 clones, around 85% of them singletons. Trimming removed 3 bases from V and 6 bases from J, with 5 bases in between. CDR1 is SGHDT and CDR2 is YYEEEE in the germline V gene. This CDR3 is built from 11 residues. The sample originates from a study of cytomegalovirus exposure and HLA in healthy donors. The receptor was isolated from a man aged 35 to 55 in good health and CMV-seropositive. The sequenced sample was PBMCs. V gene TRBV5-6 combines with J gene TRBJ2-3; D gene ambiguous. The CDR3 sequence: CASSSGDTQYF. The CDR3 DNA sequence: TGTGCCAGCAGCTCCGGGGATACGCAGTATTTT.